The 21 T cell receptor beta chains in this list originate from one sample, sequenced in a study of cytomegalovirus exposure and HLA in healthy donors. Researchers ran the PCR with 60 Vbeta and 13 Jbeta primers. Sequencing used immunoSEQ multiplex PCR; TCRdb keeps in-frame clones, though not all of them. This table has about 160,000 clones, 82% appearing once. Sequenced sample: PBMCs. The receptors come from a male donor in good health and CMV-seropositive.

This sequence joins TRBV18 and TRBJ2-5; no firm D call. The CDR3 covers 13 residues. CDR1 is KGHSH and CDR2 is LQKENI in the germline V gene. Trimming removed 3 bases from V and 3 bases from J, with 8 bases in between. The CDR3: CASSPEAKETQYF. DNA of the CDR3: TGTGCCAGCTCACCTGAGGCTAAAGAGACCCAGTACTTC.

The V and J genes are TRBV7-2 and TRBJ2-5; TRBD2 might be the D (5 bases). The CDR3 totals 14 residues. Germline CDR1 is SGHTA and CDR2 is FQGNSA. The V and J ends lost 4 bases and 9 bases respectively, with 18 bases between them. The CDR3 bases are TGTGCCAGCAGCTCCTTCACTAGAGCGGAGGCCCAGTACTTC. This codes for CASSSFTRAEAQYF.

The rearrangement uses TRBV5-1 and TRBJ1-2, with 10 bases matching TRBD1. There are 15 residues in the CDR3. Germline V gene lookup returns CDR1 SGHRS and CDR2 YFSETQ. After removal of 4 bases from V and 2 bases from J, the junction contained 5 bases not matched to a gene. CDR3 sequence (DNA): TGCGCCAGCAGCGTCTCGGGACAGGGGAACTATGGCTACACCTTC. It translates to CASSVSGQGNYGYTF.

The chain joins TRBV7-2 to TRBJ2-7; 8 bases are a match to TRBD2. This CDR3 contains 16 residues. CDR1 and CDR2 (germline): SGHTA, FQGNSA. Trimming took 4 bases from V and 2 from J; bases not matched to a gene: 10. The CDR3 region has the DNA TGTGCCAGCAGCTCAAGACAGGCGGGGGGAGCCTACGAGCAGTACTTC. Translation: CASSSRQAGGAYEQYF.

The chain employs TRBV5-4 and TRBJ1-1; 10 nucleotides line up with TRBD1. Trimming at V came to 3 bases and at J to 1 base, leaving 0 bases not matched to a gene. The CDR3 loop spans 14 amino acids. Germline V lookup: CDR1 SGHNT, CDR2 YYREEE (reference sequence). The CDR3 nucleotides are TGTGCCAGCAGCTGGGACAGGGGGAACACTGAAGCTTTCTTT. It codes for CASSWDRGNTEAFF.

The chain has TRBV4-3 and TRBJ1-1, with 8 bases matching TRBD1. The CDR3 runs to 14 residues. Per germline, CDR1 LGHNA and CDR2 YSLEER. With V trimmed by 4 bases and J by 5 bases, 6 bases remained unmatched. The CDR3 loop reads CASSPLQGGTEAFF. CDR3 nucleotides: TGCGCCAGCAGCCCCCTACAGGGGGGGACTGAAGCTTTCTTT.

V is TRBV28 and J is TRBJ1-1; D is undetermined. Germline V gives CDR1 MDHEN, CDR2 SYDVKM. The CDR3 covers 13 residues. Trimming took off 6 bases at V and 5 bases at J, with 13 bases between the two ends. The DNA for the CDR3 is TGTGCCAGCAGCTCAATGCCCCGGACTGAAGCTTTCTTT. Translation gives CASSSMPRTEAFF.

This clone was seen once. The rearrangement joins TRBV4-1 to TRBJ1-2; 10 bases match TRBD1. The ends lost 2 bases at V and 8 bases at J; junction bases unmatched: 14. The CDR3 consists of 17 residues. Germline V CDR1 and CDR2: MGHRA, YSYEKL. The CDR3 nucleotides are TGCGCCAGCAGCCAACAGGCCGGGACAGGGGTTTCGCGGGGCTACACCTTC. It translates to CASSQQAGTGVSRGYTF.

This clone was observed a handful of times. The chain couples TRBV5-1 to TRBJ1-1, with 7 bases fitting TRBD1. Germline V gene sequence: CDR1 SGHRS, CDR2 YFSETQ. The length of the CDR3 is 16 residues. J lost 4 bases, V lost 3 bases, and 12 bases had no gene match. The DNA of the CDR3 is TGCGCCAGCAGCTGGACGCCGGGACAGCGGATCACTGAAGCTTTCTTT. Residues: CASSWTPGQRITEAFF.

This sequence joins TRBV25-1 and TRBJ2-6; unclear D gene. V lost 4 bases and J lost 0, with 13 bases in between. Germline V CDR1 and CDR2: MGHDK, SYGVNS. The CDR3 runs 17 residues. In DNA form, the CDR3 reads TGTGCCAGCAGTGCCAATCATTTTAGCTCTGGGGCCAACGTCCTGACTTTC. Encoded protein: CASSANHFSSGANVLTF. The full variable domain, completed using reference TRBV25-1 and TRBJ2-6, is EADIYQTPRYLVIGTGKKITLECSQTMGHDKMYWYQQDPGMELHLIHYSYGVNSTEKGDLSSESTVSRIRTEHFPLTLESARPSHTSQYLCASSANHFSSGANVLTFGAGSRLTVL.

This clone was counted only a few times. V is TRBV12-5 and J is TRBJ2-1, with 7 bases aligning to TRBD2. This CDR3 contains 16 residues. Germline V gene lookup returns CDR1 LGHNT and CDR2 FRNRAP. V was clipped by 0 bases and J by 7 bases; unmatched bases: 9. For the CDR3, the DNA is TGTGCTAGTGGTTTGGTCGGGGCGGGAGTTGGTAATGAGCAGTTCTTC. It yields the protein CASGLVGAGVGNEQFF.

The V gene is TRBV10-1, the J gene TRBJ2-1, with 11 bases identical to TRBD2. CDR1 and CDR2 from the germline V gene are WNHNN and SYGVQD (reference sequence). The CDR3 extends over 14 amino acids. J gave up 12 bases and V 2 bases, and 6 bases lay outside the gene matches. CDR3 sequence: CASSEASGGSGQFF. The CDR3 DNA sequence: TGCGCCAGCAGTGAGGCTAGCGGGGGGTCAGGGCAGTTCTTC.

The chain uses TRBV7-6 and TRBJ1-1, with no clear D. This CDR3 has 14 residues. Trimming took off 3 bases at V and 3 bases at J, with 11 bases between the two ends. Germline-derived CDR1 and CDR2 are SGHVS and FNYEAQ. This CDR3 reads CASSFRQADTEAFF. The CDR3 DNA is TGTGCCAGCAGCTTCAGGCAGGCCGACACTGAAGCTTTCTTT.

V usage is TRBV5-4 and J usage is TRBJ1-2, with a tentative D call TRBD1 (6 bases). This CDR3 has 16 residues. V lost 2 bases and J lost 4, with 18 bases in between. The V gene's germline CDR1 is SGHNT and CDR2 YYREEE (reference sequence). DNA of the CDR3: TGTGCCAGCAGCTTAACAGACAGGCCAGATCTCTATGGCTACACCTTC. Amino acid sequence: CASSLTDRPDLYGYTF. Full variable domain (rest looked up from reference TRBV5-4 and TRBJ1-2): ETGVTQSPTHLIKTRGQQVTLRCSSQSGHNTVSWYQQALGQGPQFIFQYYREEENGRGNFPPRFSGLQFPNYSSELNVNALELDDSALYLCASSLTDRPDLYGYTFGSGTRLTVV.

V usage is TRBV7-2 and J usage is TRBJ1-5, with 7 nucleotides matching TRBD1. This CDR3 has 15 amino acids. V lost 6 bases and J lost 11; bases outside the gene matches: 16. Germline V CDR1 and CDR2: SGHTA, FQGNSA. The CDR3 sequence is CASSPRTGPEWSQHF. The CDR3 coding sequence is TGTGCCAGCAGTCCTCGGACAGGCCCGGAATGGTCCCAGCATTTT.

The chain has TRBV19 and TRBJ1-2; 10 bases match TRBD1. Trimming cost V 3 bases and J 6 bases; bases outside gene matches: 7. The CDR3 has 15 residues. The germline V gene has CDR1 LNHDA and CDR2 SQIVND (reference sequence). CDR3 protein: CASSIPGQGSNGYTF. The CDR3, as DNA: TGTGCCAGTAGTATCCCGGGACAGGGGTCCAATGGCTACACCTTC.

This clone was found once. DNA of the CDR3: TGTGCCAGCAGTTTGCGGCACCAGAACACTGAAGCTTTCTTT. Its protein product is CASSLRHQNTEAFF. J is TRBJ1-1 and V is TRBV28; D gene uncertain. The germline CDR1 and CDR2 sequences are MDHEN and SYDVKM. With 3 bases removed from V and 1 base from J, the gap between germline ends came to 9 bases. The CDR3 is 14 amino acids.

The CDR3 region is CASSLAPGPQETQYF. The CDR3 DNA sequence: TGTGCCAGCAGCTTGGCGCCTGGGCCCCAGGAGACCCAGTACTTC. This chain uses TRBV7-9 with TRBJ2-5; D is ambiguous. This CDR3 comprises 15 residues. Germline values: CDR1 SEHNR, CDR2 FQNEAQ (reference sequence). V lost 3 bases and J lost 5, with 16 bases in between.

V and J are TRBV7-2 and TRBJ2-1, with 9 bases aligning to TRBD2. The CDR3 contains 13 residues. Trimming cost V 4 bases and J 12 bases; bases outside gene matches: 7. Germline CDR1 and CDR2: SGHTA and FQGNSA. Here the CDR3 DNA reads TGTGCCAGCAGCTCGGGACTAGCAAGGGGGCAGTTCTTC. It is translated as CASSSGLARGQFF.

The chain links TRBV5-4 to TRBJ2-3, with 8 bases aligning to TRBD2. The CDR3 extends over 15 amino acids. CDR1 is SGHNT, CDR2 YYREEE, per germline (reference sequence). J gave up 3 bases and V 1 base, and 4 bases lay outside the gene matches. DNA for the CDR3: TGTGCCAGCAGCTTGACTAGCGGATTAACAGATACGCAGTATTTT. This gives the protein CASSLTSGLTDTQYF.

The chain employs TRBV19 and TRBJ2-1; no reliable D call. Germline lookup yields CDR1 LNHDA and CDR2 SQIVND (reference sequence). V dropped 5 bases and J dropped 0 bases, with 14 bases sitting between them. The CDR3 spans 16 residues. Here the CDR3 reads CASSASWSGSYNEQFF. The CDR3 nucleotides read TGTGCCAGTAGTGCCTCTTGGAGTGGCTCCTACAATGAGCAGTTCTTC.